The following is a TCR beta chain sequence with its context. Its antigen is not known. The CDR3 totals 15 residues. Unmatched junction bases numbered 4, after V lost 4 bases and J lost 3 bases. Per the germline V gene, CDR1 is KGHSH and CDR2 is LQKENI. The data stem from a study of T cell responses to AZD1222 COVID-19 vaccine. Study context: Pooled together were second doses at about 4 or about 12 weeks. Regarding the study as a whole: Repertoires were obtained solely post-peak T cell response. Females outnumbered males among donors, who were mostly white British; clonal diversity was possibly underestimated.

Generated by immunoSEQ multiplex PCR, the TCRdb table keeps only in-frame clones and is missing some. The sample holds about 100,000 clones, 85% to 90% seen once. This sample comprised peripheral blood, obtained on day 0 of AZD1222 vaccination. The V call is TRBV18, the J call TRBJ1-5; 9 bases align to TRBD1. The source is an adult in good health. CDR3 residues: CASSRQGVDNQPQHF. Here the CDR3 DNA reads TGTGCCAGCTCACGACAGGGGGTAGACAATCAGCCCCAGCATTTT.